This T cell receptor (beta chain) was sequenced during a study of blood T cells in healthy people across ages. Trimming removed 2 bases from V and 7 bases from J; junction bases left unmatched: 6. Germline loops: CDR1 SGHRS, CDR2 YFSETQ. This CDR3 comprises 16 residues. The second PCR ran about 6 to 12 cycles with a sample-barcoded 5' primer and J-beta primers. TCRdb reanalysed the 5' RACE reads using MiXCR and keeps one entry per CDR3 protein. The sample has roughly 570,000 distinct CDR3 sequences, approximately 30% seen once. This sequence joins TRBV5-1 and TRBJ2-1; 13 bases agree with TRBD2. The sequenced sample was blood. This receptor was identified in a woman aged 70 to 79 in good health. The CDR3 reads CASSFTSGGAWNEQFF. CDR3 DNA: TGCGCCAGCAGCTTTACTAGCGGGGGGGCCTGGAATGAGCAGTTCTTC.